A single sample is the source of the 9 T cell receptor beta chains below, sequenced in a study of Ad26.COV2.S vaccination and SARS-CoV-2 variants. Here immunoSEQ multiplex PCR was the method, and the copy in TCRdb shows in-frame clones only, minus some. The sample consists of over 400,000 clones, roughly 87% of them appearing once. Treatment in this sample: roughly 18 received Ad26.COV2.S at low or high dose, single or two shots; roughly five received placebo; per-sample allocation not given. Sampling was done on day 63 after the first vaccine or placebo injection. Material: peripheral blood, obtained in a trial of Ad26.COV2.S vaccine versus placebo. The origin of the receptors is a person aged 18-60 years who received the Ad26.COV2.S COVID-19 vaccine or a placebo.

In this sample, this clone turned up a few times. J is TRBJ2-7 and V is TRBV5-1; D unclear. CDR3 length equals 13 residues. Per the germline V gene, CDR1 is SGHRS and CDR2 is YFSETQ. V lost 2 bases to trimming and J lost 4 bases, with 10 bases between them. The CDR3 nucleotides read TGCGCCAGCAGCTTACAGACCCCATACGAGCAGTACTTC. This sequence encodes CASSLQTPYEQYF.

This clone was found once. CDR3 nucleotide sequence: TGTGCCAGCAGTTTATGGCAGGGTTCCTATGGCTACACCTTC. This codes for CASSLWQGSYGYTF. This chain uses TRBV28 with TRBJ1-2; D is perhaps TRBD1 (5 bases). This CDR3 spans 14 amino acids. Germline CDR1 and CDR2: MDHEN and SYDVKM. Between the trimmed V and J ends, which lost 0 bases and 4 bases, there was a span of 9 bases.

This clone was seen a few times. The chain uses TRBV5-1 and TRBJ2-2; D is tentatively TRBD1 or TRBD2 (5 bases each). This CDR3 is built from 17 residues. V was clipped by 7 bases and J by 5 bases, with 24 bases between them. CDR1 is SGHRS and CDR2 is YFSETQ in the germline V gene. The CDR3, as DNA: TGCGCCAGCCGACCTTCTTCCAGGGACCTAGGAACCGGGGAGCTGTTTTTT. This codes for CASRPSSRDLGTGELFF.

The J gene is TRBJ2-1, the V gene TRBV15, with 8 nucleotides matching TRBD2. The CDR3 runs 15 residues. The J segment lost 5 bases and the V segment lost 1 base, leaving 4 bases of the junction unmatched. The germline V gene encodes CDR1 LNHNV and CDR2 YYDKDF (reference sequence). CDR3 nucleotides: TGTGCCACCAGCAGAGTTGGACTAGCACACAATGAGCAGTTCTTC. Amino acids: CATSRVGLAHNEQFF.

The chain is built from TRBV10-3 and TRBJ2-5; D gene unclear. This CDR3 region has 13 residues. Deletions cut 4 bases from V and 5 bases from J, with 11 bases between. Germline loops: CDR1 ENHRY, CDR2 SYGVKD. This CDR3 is CAISAEFGETQYF. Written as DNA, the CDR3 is TGTGCCATCAGTGCGGAGTTTGGGGAGACCCAGTACTTC.

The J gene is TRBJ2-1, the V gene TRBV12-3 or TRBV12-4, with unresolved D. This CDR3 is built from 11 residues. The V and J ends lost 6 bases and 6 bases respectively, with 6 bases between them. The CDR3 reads CASRRVNEQFF. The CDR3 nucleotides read TGTGCCAGCAGAAGAGTCAATGAGCAGTTCTTC.

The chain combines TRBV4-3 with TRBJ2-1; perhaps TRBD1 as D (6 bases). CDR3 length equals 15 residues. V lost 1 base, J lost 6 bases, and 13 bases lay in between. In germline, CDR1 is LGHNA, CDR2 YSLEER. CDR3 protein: CASSQGLGAGNEQFF. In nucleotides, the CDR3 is TGCGCCAGCAGCCAAGGATTGGGGGCTGGCAATGAGCAGTTCTTC.

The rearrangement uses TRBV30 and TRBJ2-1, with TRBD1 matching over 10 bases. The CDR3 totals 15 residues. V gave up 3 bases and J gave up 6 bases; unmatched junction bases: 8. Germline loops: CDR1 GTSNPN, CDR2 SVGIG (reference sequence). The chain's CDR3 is CAWSHGQGESNEQFF. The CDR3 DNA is TGTGCCTGGAGCCACGGACAGGGGGAGTCCAATGAGCAGTTCTTC.

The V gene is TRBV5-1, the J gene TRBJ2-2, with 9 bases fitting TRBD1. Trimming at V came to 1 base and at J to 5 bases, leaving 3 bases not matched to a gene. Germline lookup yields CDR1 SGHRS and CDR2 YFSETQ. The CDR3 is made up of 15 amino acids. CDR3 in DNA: TGCGCCAGCAGCTTGAGGACAGGGGATACCGGGGAGCTGTTTTTT. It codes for CASSLRTGDTGELFF.